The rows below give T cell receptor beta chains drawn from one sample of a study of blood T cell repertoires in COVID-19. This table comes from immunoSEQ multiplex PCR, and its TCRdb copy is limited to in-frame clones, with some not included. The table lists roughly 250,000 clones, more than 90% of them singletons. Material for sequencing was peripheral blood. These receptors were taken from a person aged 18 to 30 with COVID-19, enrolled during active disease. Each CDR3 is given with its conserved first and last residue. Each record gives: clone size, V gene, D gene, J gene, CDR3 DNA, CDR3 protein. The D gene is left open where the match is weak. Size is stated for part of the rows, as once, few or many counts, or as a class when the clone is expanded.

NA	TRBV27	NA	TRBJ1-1	TGTGCCAGCAGTTGGGGGGAGTGGGCTGAAGCTTTCTTT	CASSWGEWAEAFF
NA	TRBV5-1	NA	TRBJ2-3	TGCGCCAGCAGGCAGACCCTAGTGGCCACAGATACGCAGTATTTT	CASRQTLVATDTQYF
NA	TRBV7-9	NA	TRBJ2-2	TGTGCCAGCAGCTTACCGGGGGGCGGTACCGGGGAGCTGTTTTTT	CASSLPGGGTGELFF
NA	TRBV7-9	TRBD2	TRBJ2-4	TGTGCCAGCAGCCCACGGGGGGTGGGGGACAAAAACATTCAGTACTTC	CASSPRGVGDKNIQYF
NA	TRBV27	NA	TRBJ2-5	TGTGCCAGCAGTTTATCCTCCCAAGAGACCCAGTACTTC	CASSLSSQETQYF
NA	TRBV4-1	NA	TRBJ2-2	TGCGCCAGCAGCCAAGATCTCCAGGGGGGTCAGGGTGTAGGTCCCGGGGAGCTGTTTTTT	CASSQDLQGGQGVGPGELFF
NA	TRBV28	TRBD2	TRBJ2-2	TGTGCCAGCACGACAGCGGGGGGGAGCACCGGGGAGCTGTTTTTT	CASTTAGGSTGELFF
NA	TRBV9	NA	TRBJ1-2	TGTGCCAGCAGCGTAGATGAACAGGGTCTGTGGGGCTACACCTTC	CASSVDEQGLWGYTF
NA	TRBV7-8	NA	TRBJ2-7	TGTGCCAACAGCTTAGGAGTAGCGGAAGAAGTCTACGAGCAGTACTTC	CANSLGVAEEVYEQYF
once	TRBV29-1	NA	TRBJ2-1	TGCAGCGTCCACATAATCGGGTCCTACAATGAGCAGTTCTTC	CSVHIIGSYNEQFF
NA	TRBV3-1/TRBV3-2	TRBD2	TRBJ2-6	TGTGCCAGCAGCCAATGGCTAGCGGGAGTCAGGAGGCTGGCTGGGGCCAACGTCCTGACTTTC	CASSQWLAGVRRLAGANVLTF
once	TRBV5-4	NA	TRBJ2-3	TGTGCCAGCAGCGGGGGGTCAGGAAGGACCTACACAGATACGCAGTATTTT	CASSGGSGRTYTDTQYF
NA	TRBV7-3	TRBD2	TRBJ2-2	TGTGCCAGCAGCCGACTAGCGGGAGCCACCGGGGAGCTGTTTTTT	CASSRLAGATGELFF
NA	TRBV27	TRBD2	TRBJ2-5	TGTGCCAGCGCCTCCCCCTCAAGGACTAGTTGGGAGACCCAGTACTTC	CASASPSRTSWETQYF
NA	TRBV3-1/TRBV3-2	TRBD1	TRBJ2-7	TGTGCCAGCACCAGGACAGGACCAACAGGGATGGAGCAGTACTTC	CASTRTGPTGMEQYF
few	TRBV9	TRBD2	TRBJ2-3	TGTGCCAGCAGCGTCCGGGACTACCCTGGCACAGATACGCAGTATTTT	CASSVRDYPGTDTQYF
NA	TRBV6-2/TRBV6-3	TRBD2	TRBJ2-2	TGTGCCAGCAGCCCTCTAGCGGGAGCGACCACCGGGGAGCTGTTTTTT	CASSPLAGATTGELFF
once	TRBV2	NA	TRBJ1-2	TGTGCCATCCAACCAGGGGTTGGAGTTGGCTACACCTTC	CAIQPGVGVGYTF
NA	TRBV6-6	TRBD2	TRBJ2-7	TGTGCCAGCAGTTACTCACCTAGCGGGAGATCCTACGAGCAGTACTTC	CASSYSPSGRSYEQYF
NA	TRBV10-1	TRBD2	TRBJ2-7	TGCGCCAGCAGCCCGGGACTAGCGGCCAACGAGCAGTACTTC	CASSPGLAANEQYF
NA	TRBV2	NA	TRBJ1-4	TGTGCCAGCAGTGTGGCATCAATTTATGAAAAACTGTTTTTT	CASSVASIYEKLFF
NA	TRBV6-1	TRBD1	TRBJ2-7	TGTGCCAGCAGTGAAATGGGGACAGGGGGATACGAGCAGTACTTC	CASSEMGTGGYEQYF
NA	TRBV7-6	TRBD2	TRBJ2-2	TGTGCCAGCAGCTGGGGACTAGCGCGGAACACCGGGGAGCTGTTTTTT	CASSWGLARNTGELFF
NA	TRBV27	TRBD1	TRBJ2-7	TGTGCCAGCCGGGACAGGGCCTCCTACGAGCAGTACTTC	CASRDRASYEQYF
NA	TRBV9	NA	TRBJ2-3	TGTGCCAGCAGCGTACAGGGCACAGATACGCAGTATTTT	CASSVQGTDTQYF
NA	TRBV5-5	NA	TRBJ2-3	TGTGCCAGCAGCTTCGGGGAAGATACGCAGTATTTT	CASSFGEDTQYF
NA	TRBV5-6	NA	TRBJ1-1	TGTGCCAGCAGCTCCTCCGGGGGTGAAGCTTTCTTT	CASSSSGGEAFF
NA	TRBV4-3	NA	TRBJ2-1	TGCGCCAGCAGCCAGATACGGGACTCCCCTCCTATAAGCTCCTACAATGAGCAGTTCTTC	CASSQIRDSPPISSYNEQFF
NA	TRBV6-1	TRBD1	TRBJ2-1	TGTGCCAGCAGTGAAATCGAGGGGGCATACAATGAGCAGTTCTTC	CASSEIEGAYNEQFF
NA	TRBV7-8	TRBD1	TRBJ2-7	TGTGCCAGCAGCCAGACAGGGGCCCTCTCCTACGAGCAGTACTTC	CASSQTGALSYEQYF
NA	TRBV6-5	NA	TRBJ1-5	TGTGCCAGCAGCCCGAGACAGACAAATCAGCCCCAGCATTTT	CASSPRQTNQPQHF
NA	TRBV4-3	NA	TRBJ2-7	TGCGCCAGCAGCCAAGAATCGGGAGACGGGCAGTACTTC	CASSQESGDGQYF
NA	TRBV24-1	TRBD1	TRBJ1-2	TGTGCCACCAGTGATAAGGGACAGGGGGCTAGTGGCTACACCTTC	CATSDKGQGASGYTF